Below, 20 T cell receptor beta chains from the same sample are listed, as sequenced in a study of T cell repertoires in cytomegalovirus infection. TCRdb called the reads again in MiXCR, with one record for every CDR3 protein. The data hold around 800,000 distinct CDR3 sequences, with around a third observed a single time. No cognate antigen is known for these TCRs. This specimen consisted of cultured CD8+ T cells from PBMCs, obtained from culture after CMV antigen stimulation. The receptors stem from a human donor in good health (CMV status not recorded). Some clones in this sample may be carry-over from other donors' samples.

The V call is TRBV9, the J call TRBJ1-1; D gene ambiguous. V was shortened by 0 bases and J by 1 base, with 19 bases between the two germline ends. This CDR3 has 18 residues. In germline, CDR1 is SGDLS, CDR2 YYNGEE. In DNA form, the CDR3 reads TGTGCCAGCAGCGTAGATTTCCCCCTCTGCGAAGAGAACACTGAAGCTTTCTTT. The encoded protein is CASSVDFPLCEENTEAFF.

This clonotype has just a few counts. V and J are TRBV13 and TRBJ2-7, with D possibly being TRBD2 (7 bases). The CDR3 is made up of 15 amino acids. CDR1 is PRHDT, CDR2 FYEKMQ, per germline (reference sequence). V was shortened by 5 bases and J by 5 bases, with 19 bases between the two germline ends. CDR3 nucleotide sequence: TGTGCCAGCAGCCAGATGAGGGGGGGGCCCCACGAGCAGTACTTC. It codes for CASSQMRGGPHEQYF.

With respect to this clonotype: With a much larger clone just one base away, this may be a read error. The chain combines TRBV27 with TRBJ2-2; no definite D call. The CDR3 extends over 15 amino acids. From germline, CDR1 is MNHEY and CDR2 SMNVEV (reference sequence). Trimming cost V 9 bases and J 6 bases, with 20 bases left between them. CDR3 sequence: CASTPDPLGAGELFF. The CDR3 DNA sequence: TGTGCCAGTACTCCGGACCCCCTAGGCGCCGGGGAGCTGTTTTTT.

There are a few counts of this clonotype. V usage is TRBV6-5 and J usage is TRBJ2-5; the match to TRBD2 covers 9 bases. Germline loops: CDR1 MNHEY, CDR2 SVGAGI. Unmatched junction bases numbered 10, after V lost 6 bases and J lost 5 bases. The CDR3 length is 15 residues. The CDR3 loop is CASSSRAGGRETQYF. The CDR3 DNA sequence: TGTGCCAGCAGCTCCCGAGCGGGGGGAAGGGAGACCCAGTACTTC.

The chain uses TRBV15 and TRBJ2-2; no definite D call. Trimming left V 8 bases short and J 8 bases short, with 12 bases between. Germline V gene lookup returns CDR1 LNHNV and CDR2 YYDKDF (reference sequence). The CDR3 covers 12 residues. The CDR3: CATLGAKGELFF. The CDR3 nucleotides are TGTGCCACCTTAGGAGCAAAAGGGGAGCTGTTTTTT.

This clonotype showed up just a few times. This sequence joins TRBV4-1 and TRBJ1-1, with D tentatively TRBD1 (5 bases). V lost 3 bases, J lost 1 base, and 9 bases lay in between. The germline V gene has CDR1 MGHRA and CDR2 YSYEKL. The CDR3 is 14 residues long. The CDR3 DNA follows: TGCGCCAGCAGCCACCCCGGGGCGAACACTGAAGCTTTCTTT. This sequence encodes CASSHPGANTEAFF.

Concerning this clonotype itself: A junction boundary mismatches the germline segment, possibly from a read error. The chain is built from TRBV24-1 and TRBJ2-3; D gene unclear. The CDR3 is 12 amino acids. Germline CDR1 reads KGHDR; CDR2 reads SFDVKD. DNA for the CDR3: TGTGCCACCAGCGATTTTGGAGATACGCAGTATTTT. Translation: CATSDFGDTQYF.

CDR3 DNA sequence: TGTGCCAGCAGTGAAGCGACCAGGAGGGCCACCTACGAGCAGTACTTC. This sequence encodes CASSEATRRATYEQYF. The V gene is TRBV6-1, the J gene TRBJ2-7; D perhaps matches TRBD2 (6 bases). CDR3 length: 16 residues. CDR1 is MNHNS and CDR2 is SASEGT in the germline V gene. Deletions cut 0 bases from V and 2 bases from J, with 14 bases between.

V and J are TRBV7-8 and TRBJ1-2, with TRBD1 as a possible D gene (6 bases). Germline V CDR1 and CDR2: SGHVS, FQNEAQ. Trimming took off 3 bases at V and 6 bases at J, with 14 bases between the two ends. This CDR3 spans 14 amino acids. The CDR3 protein is CASSFLGGSDGYTF. For the CDR3, the DNA is TGTGCCAGCAGCTTTCTTGGGGGCTCGGATGGCTACACCTTC.

This chain joins TRBV12-5 and TRBJ2-5; TRBD2 agrees at 13 bases. Trimming took 1 base from V and 5 from J; bases not matched to a gene: 7. From germline, CDR1 is LGHNT and CDR2 FRNRAP. The CDR3 is 17 residues long. Written as DNA, the CDR3 is TGTGCTAGTGGTTTGGACAGACTAGCGGGGGGTGAGGAGACCCAGTACTTC. Translating it yields CASGLDRLAGGEETQYF.

The genes are TRBV28 and TRBJ1-5, with TRBD1 matching 10 bases. This CDR3 has 16 residues. The J segment lost 5 bases and the V segment lost 5 bases, leaving 9 bases of the junction unmatched. Per the germline V gene, CDR1 is MDHEN and CDR2 is SYDVKM. The CDR3 is CASSPPGQGLYQPQHF. CDR3 DNA: TGTGCCAGCAGTCCCCCGGGACAGGGGCTCTATCAGCCCCAGCATTTT. The whole variable domain, remainder taken from reference TRBV28 and TRBJ1-5, is DVKVTQSSRYLVKRTGEKVFLECVQDMDHENMFWYRQDPGLGLRLIYFSYDVKMKEKGDIPEGYSVSREKKERFSLILESASTNQTSMYLCASSPPGQGLYQPQHFGDGTRLSIL.

This clonotype occurred a few times. This chain joins TRBV29-1 and TRBJ1-1, with TRBD1 identical over 8 bases. The CDR3 covers 13 residues. After removal of 4 bases from V and 5 bases from J, the junction contained 6 bases not matched to a gene. Germline V gene lookup returns CDR1 SQVTM and CDR2 ANQGSEA. CDR3 protein: CSVAGGARTEAFF. CDR3 coding DNA: TGCAGCGTTGCAGGGGGCGCGAGAACTGAAGCTTTCTTT.

The sample holds a few counts of this clonotype. This chain links TRBV7-2 with TRBJ1-1; D not resolved. Between the trimmed V and J ends, which lost 7 bases and 4 bases, there was a span of 19 bases. The CDR3 extends over 15 amino acids. Germline V gives CDR1 SGHTA, CDR2 FQGNSA. The DNA for the CDR3 is TGTGCCAGCACCCTAAGGTCGTGGTCGTCCACTGAAGCTTTCTTT. Translated, it gives CASTLRSWSSTEAFF. The full variable domain, in which reference TRBV7-2 and TRBJ1-1 provide the parts outside the CDR3, is GAGVSQSPSNKVTEKGKDVELRCDPISGHTALYWYRQSLGQGLEFLIYFQGNSAPDKSGLPSDRFSAERTGGSVSTLTIQRTQQEDSAVYLCASTLRSWSSTEAFFGQGTRLTVV.

This clonotype was counted between two and nine times. The CDR3 spells CASSNRDRADTEAFF. CDR3 nucleotides: TGTGCCAGCAGCAACCGGGACAGGGCTGACACTGAAGCTTTCTTT. The V and J genes are TRBV7-9 and TRBJ1-1, with 9 nucleotides matching TRBD1. The CDR3 has 15 residues. The germline V gene encodes CDR1 SEHNR and CDR2 FQNEAQ (reference sequence). V lost 5 bases to trimming and J lost 3 bases; unmatched junction nucleotides: 7.

The rearrangement uses TRBV28 and TRBJ1-1; no clear D. The V and J ends lost 5 bases and 11 bases respectively, with 15 bases between them. The CDR3 runs 12 residues. Germline lookup yields CDR1 MDHEN and CDR2 SYDVKM. CDR3 DNA sequence: TGTGCCAGCAGTCCCGGCCCTCGAGGGGCTTTCTTT. Encoded protein: CASSPGPRGAFF. The full variable domain, with the rest looked up from reference TRBV28 and TRBJ1-1, is DVKVTQSSRYLVKRTGEKVFLECVQDMDHENMFWYRQDPGLGLRLIYFSYDVKMKEKGDIPEGYSVSREKKERFSLILESASTNQTSMYLCASSPGPRGAFFGQGTRLTVV.

Note on this clonotype: One junction end does not reproduce the germline sequence, and a read error may be involved. This chain links TRBV7-6 with TRBJ1-1; TRBD1 matches at 7 bases. Germline assignment: CDR1 SGHVS and CDR2 FNYEAQ. The CDR3 is 13 amino acids. The chain's CDR3 is CASSLTTTGEAFF. In DNA form, the CDR3 reads TGTGCTAGCAGCTTAACTACGACAGGGGAAGCTTTCTTT.

For this clonotype: Germline is not matched at one junction end, which may reflect a read error. The chain combines TRBV6-2 or TRBV6-3 with TRBJ2-7, with D tentatively TRBD2 (5 bases). From germline, CDR1 is MNHEY and CDR2 SVGEGT. This CDR3 is 15 amino acids long. CDR3 bases: TGTACCAGCACCTCCGAGAGGGCACTTTTCTACGAGCAGTACTTC. It specifies CTSTSERALFYEQYF.

The V gene is TRBV6-6, the J gene TRBJ2-7, with D perhaps TRBD1 (5 bases). There are 13 residues in the CDR3. Deletions cut 0 bases from V and 7 bases from J, with 10 bases between. CDR1 MNHNY and CDR2 SVGAGI come from the germline V gene (reference sequence). The CDR3 nucleotides read TGTGCCAGCAGTTACTCGGGCAACAGGGAGCAGTACGTC. As protein: CASSYSGNREQYV.

This chain connects TRBV7-9 to TRBJ2-2; D not resolved. CDR1 SEHNR and CDR2 FQNEAQ come from the germline V gene (reference sequence). The CDR3 is made up of 16 amino acids. V was shortened by 5 bases and J by 0 bases, with 13 bases between the two germline ends. The CDR3 sequence: CASSPPTGSNTGELFF. CDR3 nucleotides: TGTGCCAGCAGCCCTCCGACTGGATCGAACACCGGGGAGCTGTTTTTT.

As DNA, the CDR3 is TGTGCCAGCAAAGCTAGCGGGGGAGAAGAGACCCAGTACTTC. Translated: CASKASGGEETQYF. J is TRBJ2-5 and V is TRBV2; 10 nucleotides align to TRBD2. The CDR3 is made up of 14 amino acids. V was clipped by 7 bases and J by 3 bases; unmatched bases: 5. Per the germline V gene, CDR1 is SNHLY and CDR2 is FYNNEI.